This T cell receptor (beta chain) originates from a study of blood T cell repertoires in COVID-19. On the study more broadly: From T cells, B-cell-depleted T cells, or PBMCs came the material, which was cDNA or gDNA.

With 3 bases clipped from V and 4 bases from J, the junction kept 5 bases outside the gene matches. This CDR3 region has 15 residues. Germline values: CDR1 LNHDA, CDR2 SQIVND (reference sequence). Under the authors' procedure: Quantification of nucleated cells was approximated via reference gene primer amplification. Profiling relied on immunoSEQ multiplex PCR, and the TCRdb table lists in-frame clones only, not all of them. V and J calls and clone size are copied from that table; D and trimming were computed from the DNA. The sample lists about 160,000 clones; approximately 86% were seen once. The chain links TRBV19 to TRBJ1-4; 7 bases are a match to TRBD1. This TCR was sampled from a woman of 80 years or more with active or convalescent COVID-19. Sequencing input: peripheral blood. As DNA, the CDR3 is TGTGCCAGTAGTATGGTGGGACAGAATAATGAAAAACTGTTTTTT. This sequence encodes CASSMVGQNNEKLFF.